This is a list of T cell receptor beta chains from one sample in a study of T cell clones after liver transplantation. TCRdb's copy holds only in-frame clones and misses some; the assay was immunoSEQ multiplex PCR. In the table there are under 55,000 clones, 86% of which are singletons. The sequencing here drew on CD8+ T cells from blood, taken 12 months after liver transplant. The receptors were gathered from a human patient who received a liver transplant. The graft donor may be the source of some T cells. Both conserved end residues are part of each CDR3. D genes are given only for firm matches. Clone size appears in some rows only: once, few, many, or a class for an expanded clone.

TRBD1	TRBJ1-4	17	TRBV2	.	TGTGCCAGCAGTGACCCCGGGACAGAGCAACTCGATGAAAAACTGTTTTTT	CASSDPGTEQLDEKLFF
.	TRBJ1-5	14	TRBV7-9	.	TGTGCCAGCAGCTCCGGACAGCACAATCAGCCCCAGCATTTT	CASSSGQHNQPQHF
TRBD2	TRBJ2-1	18	TRBV5-6	.	TGTGCCAGCAGCCCGGGACTAGCGCCCGCTTCTCTATACAATGAGCAGTTCTTC	CASSPGLAPASLYNEQFF
.	TRBJ1-2	16	TRBV2	.	TGTGCCAGCAACTGGGATCCCCGGTCTTCTAACTATGGCTACACCTTC	CASNWDPRSSNYGYTF
TRBD1	TRBJ2-7	12	TRBV29-1	.	TGCAGCGTTGGTCGACAGGGCTACGAGCAGTACTTC	CSVGRQGYEQYF
.	TRBJ1-2	14	TRBV9	.	TGTGCCAGCACAAACCCCCCCCCTAACTATGGCTACACCTTC	CASTNPPPNYGYTF
.	TRBJ1-1	16	TRBV5-1	once	TGCGCCAGCAGCTTGTGGGCAGGGGATATGAACACTGAAGCTTTCTTT	CASSLWAGDMNTEAFF
TRBD1	TRBJ2-2	17	TRBV15	.	TGTGCCACCAGCAGTGGCCTGGGCAGGGGGCGTAGCGGGGAGCTGTTTTTT	CATSSGLGRGRSGELFF
TRBD2	TRBJ2-1	15	TRBV6-5	few	TGTGCCACCCAAACGGTTAGCGGGGCAGGAGATGAGCAGTTCTTC	CATQTVSGAGDEQFF
.	TRBJ1-1	16	TRBV4-1	once	TGCGCCAGCAGCCAAGATGCATCCGGGCTGAACACTGAAGCTTTCTTT	CASSQDASGLNTEAFF
TRBD2	TRBJ2-1	15	TRBV19	.	TGTGCCAGTAGTATTAAAGCGGGGTCGATCAATGAGCAGTTCTTC	CASSIKAGSINEQFF
.	TRBJ2-1	13	TRBV7-9	.	TGTGCCAGCGAATATGCAGGCTACAATGAGCAGTTCTTC	CASEYAGYNEQFF
.	TRBJ1-5	15	TRBV5-1	.	TGCGCCAGCAGCTTCGAGGCAGGCCGCAATCAGCCCCAGCATTTT	CASSFEAGRNQPQHF
TRBD2	TRBJ2-1	15	TRBV19	.	TGTGCCAGTAGCCTGGGGGGGTTCTCCTACAATGAGCAGTTCTTC	CASSLGGFSYNEQFF
.	TRBJ1-1	14	TRBV7-9	.	TGTGCCAGCAGCCCCCCCTATCTAAACACTGAAGCTTTCTTT	CASSPPYLNTEAFF
TRBD2	TRBJ2-1	15	TRBV7-2	.	TGTGCCAGCAGCGCACTAGCGATCTCCTACAATGAGCAGTTCTTC	CASSALAISYNEQFF
.	TRBJ2-7	14	TRBV19	.	TGTGCCAGTAGTGCCCAGACAGACTCCTACGAGCAGTACTTC	CASSAQTDSYEQYF
TRBD1	TRBJ1-2	17	TRBV12-5	.	TGTGCTAGTGGTTTGGCCCCGGGACAGGGAGACAACTATGGCTACACCTTC	CASGLAPGQGDNYGYTF
.	TRBJ2-1	15	TRBV7-9	.	TGTGCCAGCAGACTAGGGGGAAGTCGTTGGGATGAGCAGTTCTTC	CASRLGGSRWDEQFF
.	TRBJ1-1	16	TRBV27	.	TGTGCCAGCAGTTATTCATCCGGGACGGTGAACACTGAAGCTTTCTTT	CASSYSSGTVNTEAFF
TRBD1	TRBJ2-7	14	TRBV9	.	TGTGCCAGCAGCGCGGGACAGGGGGTAGGCGAGCAGTACTTC	CASSAGQGVGEQYF
.	TRBJ2-3	16	TRBV7-9	.	TGTGCCAGCAGCCATAATCCGGGACTGCGAACAGATACGCAGTATTTT	CASSHNPGLRTDTQYF